This T cell receptor beta chain was profiled in a study of blood T cell repertoires in COVID-19. Study-wide background: T cells, B-cell-depleted T cells, or PBMCs supplied cDNA or gDNA.

The data were produced by immunoSEQ multiplex PCR, yet TCRdb's version contains in-frame clones alone and is incomplete. In the table there are fewer than 200,000 clones, over 80% of which are singletons. The CDR3 runs 16 residues. V lost 6 bases and J lost 1; bases outside the gene matches: 11. The germline CDR1 and CDR2 sequences are MDHEN and SYDVKM. This TCR was sampled from a woman between 65 and 79 years old with COVID-19, enrolled during active disease. Sequencing used peripheral blood. This chain joins TRBV28 and TRBJ1-1; 7 bases fit TRBD1. CDR3 sequence reads: CASSPWGTAQNTEAFF. The CDR3 nucleotides are TGTGCCAGCAGCCCTTGGGGGACAGCCCAGAACACTGAAGCTTTCTTT.